This TCR beta chain is from a study of low-dose radiotherapy and immunotherapy resistance in tumors. Study information: Every six weeks patients received intravenous ipilimumab 1 mg/kg, and every two weeks they received intravenous nivolumab 240 mg. Study patients were administered oral aspirin at 300 mg daily for four cycles from cycle 1 day 1.

Time point in this sample: after trial treatment. The sample's treatment: LDRT plus nivolumab, ipilimumab, low-dose cyclophosphamide and aspirin (RACIN trial). Donors received nivolumab, ipilimumab, aspirin, low-dose cyclophosphamide and low-dose radiotherapy. cDNA synthesis used a TRAV/TRBV-specific primer set for both chains. With a V-primer adapter and a constant-region primer, TCRs were amplified for around 20 PCR cycles. MiXCR, applied by TCRdb to the reads, yields one record per CDR3 protein. The table has about 100,000 distinct CDR3 sequences, around 21% seen once; the top ten hold approximately 4%. This clonotype has a count of ten or more. The V and J ends lost 4 bases and 6 bases, in that order; junction bases with no gene match: 5. Germline values: CDR1 SGHNT, CDR2 YYREEE (reference sequence). This CDR3 contains 13 residues.

The V and J genes are TRBV5-4 and TRBJ2-3; the match to TRBD2 covers 7 bases. Sequenced here: PBMCs, sampled after low-dose radiotherapy plus immunotherapy. This TCR was recovered from a male donor with prostate cancer. CDR3 nucleotides: TGTGCCAGCAGCCCCGGAGCGGGGGATACGCAGTATTTT. This gives the protein CASSPGAGDTQYF.